The text below deals with one T cell receptor beta chain. Its antigen remains unknown. The same CDR3 is also encoded by other DNA sequences in this sample. The sample is drawn from a study of Ad26.COV2.S vaccination and SARS-CoV-2 variants. Study background: Recipients of Ad26.COV2.S got it intramuscularly, once or twice 56 days apart. Study-level points and caveats: Post-vaccination breadth of spike-specific CD8+ and CD4+ T cell responses was reportedly substantial. Measurement of non-spike TCR breadth gave similar results in vaccine and placebo recipients.

Treatment given: 15 to 20 received Ad26.COV2.S at low or high dose, single or two shots; about 5 received placebo; per-sample allocation not given. Specimen acquisition occurred on day 63 following the initial vaccine or placebo injection. Donation came from an adult in Boston who was aged 18-55 years. This CDR3 is built from 14 residues. Germline CDR1 and CDR2: GTSNPN and SVGIG (reference sequence). V lost 1 base, J lost 6 bases, and 4 bases stayed unmatched. This table comes from immunoSEQ multiplex PCR, and its TCRdb copy is limited to in-frame clones, with some not included. The data hold about 350,000 clones, with 75% to 90% observed a single time.

The chain combines TRBV30 with TRBJ2-7; 12 bases are a match to TRBD1. This specimen was peripheral blood, taken in a trial of Ad26.COV2.S vaccine versus placebo. The sequence came from a person aged 18-60 years who received the Ad26.COV2.S COVID-19 vaccine or a placebo. CDR3 in DNA: TGTGCCTGGAGTGGGGGACAGGGGGCCCGCGAGCAGTACTTC. Translation: CAWSGGQGAREQYF.